These T cell receptor beta chains were read from a single sample in a study of blood T cell repertoires in COVID-19. The repertoire was sequenced with immunoSEQ multiplex PCR; TCRdb's copy has only in-frame clones and lacks some. The sample carries about 120,000 clones, about 83% recorded once. The sequenced sample consisted of PBMCs or T cells enriched from blood (not recorded which). All receptors come from a woman aged 30 to 39 who had recovered from COVID-19. Both conserved end residues are part of each CDR3. The D gene is left open where the match is weak. Size is omitted from some rows. Given values are once, few, many or a class for expanded clones.

j_call d_call clone_size v_call cdr3_aa cdr3_nt
TRBJ2-3 - - TRBV4-3 CASSQDQVAITDTQYF TGCGCCAGCAGCCAAGATCAAGTAGCTATCACAGATACGCAGTATTTT
TRBJ1-2 - - TRBV9 CASSVSDRNYGYTF TGTGCCAGCAGCGTCTCGGACAGAAACTATGGCTACACCTTC
TRBJ1-1 TRBD1 - TRBV7-3 CASSSGGLLTEAFF TGTGCCAGCAGCTCAGGGGGATTGTTGACTGAAGCTTTCTTT
TRBJ1-2 - - TRBV28 CASSLGSLYGYTF TGTGCCAGCAGTTTGGGCTCCCTCTATGGCTACACCTTC
TRBJ2-5 TRBD1 - TRBV7-9 CASSYRRDRGFETQYF TGTGCCAGCAGCTATCGCCGGGACAGGGGGTTTGAGACCCAGTACTTC
TRBJ2-1 TRBD2 - TRBV18 CASSPGLARSYNEQFF TGTGCCAGCTCACCGGGACTAGCAAGAAGCTATAATGAGCAGTTCTTC
TRBJ2-1 TRBD2 - TRBV2 CASRGTSGRPFNEQFF TGTGCCAGCAGGGGGACTAGCGGGAGGCCCTTCAATGAGCAGTTCTTC
TRBJ2-7 - - TRBV15 CATSNPPPGREREQYF TGTGCCACCAGCAACCCCCCCCCGGGACGGGAGAGGGAGCAGTACTTC
TRBJ2-7 TRBD1 - TRBV27 CASSGTGVTFFEQYF TGTGCCAGCAGTGGTACAGGGGTGACTTTTTTCGAGCAGTACTTC
TRBJ2-3 TRBD1 - TRBV6-2/TRBV6-3 CASSSGTGGADTQYF TGTGCCAGCAGTTCCGGGACAGGGGGCGCAGATACGCAGTATTTT
TRBJ2-3 TRBD2 - TRBV19 CATLLGGASTDTQYF TGTGCCACCCTCCTCGGGGGGGCTAGCACAGATACGCAGTATTTT
TRBJ1-2 - once TRBV28 CASKQSYGYTF TGTGCCAGCAAACAGTCCTATGGCTACACCTTC
TRBJ2-7 - - TRBV3-1/TRBV3-2 CASSRTAYEQYF TGTGCCAGCAGCCGAACAGCCTACGAGCAGTACTTC
TRBJ2-6 - once TRBV7-2 CASSPSGNPGANVLTF TGTGCCAGCAGCCCGTCAGGGAACCCTGGGGCCAACGTCCTGACTTTC
TRBJ2-1 TRBD2 - TRBV4-2 CASSKRTSGSLLPTYNEQFF TGTGCCAGCAGCAAACGGACTAGCGGGAGTTTGTTGCCAACCTACAATGAGCAGTTCTTC
TRBJ1-1 - - TRBV21-1 CASSKGSRQQNTEAFF TGTGCCAGCAGCAAAGGTTCGCGACAGCAGAACACTGAAGCTTTCTTT
TRBJ1-2 TRBD1 - TRBV27 CASSLEGGDGYTF TGTGCCAGCAGTTTGGAAGGGGGCGATGGCTACACCTTC
TRBJ2-1 - - TRBV10-2 CASRADYREQFF TGCGCCAGCAGGGCCGATTATCGTGAGCAGTTCTTC
TRBJ2-2 TRBD1 - TRBV7-9 CASNTGQIDTGELFF TGTGCCAGCAATACGGGACAGATTGACACCGGGGAGCTGTTTTTT
TRBJ2-1 TRBD1 - TRBV28 CASSRPQGSYNEQFF TGTGCCAGCAGTCGTCCACAGGGGTCCTACAATGAGCAGTTCTTC
TRBJ2-7 TRBD2 - TRBV7-9 CASSPHLGTSGRAVEQYF TGTGCCAGCAGCCCCCACCTCGGGACTAGCGGGAGGGCCGTCGAGCAGTACTTC
TRBJ1-3 TRBD1 - TRBV9 CASSFRDRGLGGNTIYF TGTGCCAGCAGCTTCCGGGACAGGGGGCTTGGAGGAAACACCATATATTTT
TRBJ2-3 TRBD2 - TRBV7-9 CASSLAGATDTQYF TGTGCCAGCTCCTTAGCGGGAGCGACAGATACGCAGTATTTT
TRBJ1-6 - - TRBV28 CASSLEDFSYNSPLHF TGTGCCAGCAGTTTAGAGGACTTCTCCTATAATTCACCCCTCCACTTT
TRBJ1-5 TRBD1 - TRBV6-5 CASSSGQGESQPQHF TGTGCCAGCAGTTCCGGACAGGGGGAGAGTCAGCCCCAGCATTTT
TRBJ1-5 - - TRBV6-5 CASSSDNGGRPQHF TGTGCCAGCAGTTCCGACAACGGGGGTAGGCCCCAGCATTTT
TRBJ1-2 - - TRBV30 CAWARQSRYLYGYTF TGTGCCTGGGCCCGACAGTCTCGGTACTTGTATGGCTACACCTTC